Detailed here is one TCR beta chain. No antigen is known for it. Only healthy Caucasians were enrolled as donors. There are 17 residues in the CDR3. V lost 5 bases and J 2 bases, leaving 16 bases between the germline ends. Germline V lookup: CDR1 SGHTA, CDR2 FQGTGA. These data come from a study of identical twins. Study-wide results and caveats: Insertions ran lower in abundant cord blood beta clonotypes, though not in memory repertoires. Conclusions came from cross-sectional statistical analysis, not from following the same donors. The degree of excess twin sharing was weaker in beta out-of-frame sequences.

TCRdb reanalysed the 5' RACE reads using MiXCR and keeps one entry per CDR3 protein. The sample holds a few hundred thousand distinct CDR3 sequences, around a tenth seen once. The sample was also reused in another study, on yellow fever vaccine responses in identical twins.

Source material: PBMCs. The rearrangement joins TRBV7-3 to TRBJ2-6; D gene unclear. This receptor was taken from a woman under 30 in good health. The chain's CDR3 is CASSNLPDRAGANVLTF. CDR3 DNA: TGTGCCAGCAGCAACCTCCCCGACCGGGCTGGGGCCAACGTCCTGACTTTC.